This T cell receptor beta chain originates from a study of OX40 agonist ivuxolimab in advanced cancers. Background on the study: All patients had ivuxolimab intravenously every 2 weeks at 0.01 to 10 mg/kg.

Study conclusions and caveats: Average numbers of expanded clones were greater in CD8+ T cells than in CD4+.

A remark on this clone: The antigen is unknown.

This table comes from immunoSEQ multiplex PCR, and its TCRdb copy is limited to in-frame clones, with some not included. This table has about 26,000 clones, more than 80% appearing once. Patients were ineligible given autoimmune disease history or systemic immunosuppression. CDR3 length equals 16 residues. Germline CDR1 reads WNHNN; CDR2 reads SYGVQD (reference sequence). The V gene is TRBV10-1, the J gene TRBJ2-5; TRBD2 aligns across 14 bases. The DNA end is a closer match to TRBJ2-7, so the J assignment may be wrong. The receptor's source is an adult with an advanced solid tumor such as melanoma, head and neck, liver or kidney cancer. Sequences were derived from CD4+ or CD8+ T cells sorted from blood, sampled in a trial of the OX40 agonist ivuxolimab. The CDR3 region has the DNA TGCGCCAGCAGTTGTGGGACTAGCGGGGGCGTGGACGAGCAGTACTTC. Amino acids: CASSCGTSGGVDEQYF.